Below, 28 T cell receptor beta chains from the same sample are listed, as sequenced in a study of CD4+ T cells in melanoma. Here immunoSEQ multiplex PCR was the method, and the copy in TCRdb shows in-frame clones only, minus some. The sample shows around 130,000 clones, about nine tenths of them seen only once. The receptor set was obtained from a human donor with melanoma.

This chain links TRBV2 with TRBJ1-1; D may be TRBD1 (6 bases). With 6 bases removed from V and 1 base from J, the gap between germline ends came to 9 bases. CDR1 and CDR2 (germline): SNHLY, FYNNEI. The CDR3 runs 13 residues. CDR3 DNA: TGTGCCAGCAGCTGGGGACAGAACACTGAAGCTTTCTTT. Residues: CASSWGQNTEAFF.

Notes on this clone: Within the sample, other DNA sequences also encode this same CDR3. This rearrangement joins TRBV6-1 to TRBJ1-2; D remains ambiguous. The CDR3 sequence is 11 residues long. V was cut by 5 bases and J by 4 bases, with 5 bases left in between. Per the germline V gene, CDR1 is MNHNS and CDR2 is SASEGT. In DNA form, the CDR3 reads TGTGCCAGCAGTCTGGGCTATGGCTACACCTTC. Translating gives CASSLGYGYTF.

This chain connects TRBV5-4 to TRBJ1-2; 7 bases are a match to TRBD1. CDR3 length equals 14 residues. CDR1 is SGHNT, CDR2 YYREEE, per germline (reference sequence). V was pared by 4 bases and J by 5 bases, with 8 bases of the junction left unmatched. As DNA, the CDR3 is TGTGCCAGCAGCACCACGACAGGGAATTATGGCTACACCTTC. This translates into CASSTTTGNYGYTF.

As regards this clone: The limits of the CDR3 on the DNA are not certain, so only TCRdb's listed CDR3 is given. This chain uses TRBV9 with TRBJ2-7; TRBD2, the table's D call, lacks a check against the DNA. The CDR3 sequence runs 15 residues, both termini included. Germline V lookup: CDR1 SGDLS, CDR2 YYNGEE. The CDR3 loop is CASSFGNGLAYEQYF.

The CDR3 DNA is TGTGCCAGCAGCCGAGAGTTCAGTTCCGGGGCCAACGTCCTGACTTTC. Amino acids: CASSREFSSGANVLTF. V gene TRBV5-5 combines with J gene TRBJ2-6, with D uncertain. This CDR3 has 16 amino acids. Looked up from germline, CDR1 is SGHKS and CDR2 is YYEKEE (reference sequence). V lost 4 bases and J lost 4, with 15 bases in between.

The gene calls are TRBV30 and TRBJ2-1; 14 positions match TRBD2. CDR3 length: 15 amino acids. The germline V gene encodes CDR1 GTSNPN and CDR2 SVGIG (reference sequence). V dropped 4 bases and J dropped 10; count of bases not matched to a gene: 9. This CDR3 is CAWNLPGLAGGEQFF. The CDR3 region has the DNA TGTGCCTGGAACCTGCCCGGACTAGCGGGGGGCGAGCAGTTCTTC. Supplemented by reference TRBV30 and TRBJ2-1, the full variable domain reads SQTIHQWPATLVQPVGSPLSLECTVEGTSNPNLYWYRQAAGRGLQLLFYSVGIGQISSEVPQNLSASRPQDRQFILSSKKLLLSDSGFYLCAWNLPGLAGGEQFFGPGTRLTVL.

This clone occurred once. J is TRBJ1-1 and V is TRBV5-4; D may be TRBD1 (5 bases). CDR1 and CDR2 from the germline V gene are SGHNT and YYREEE (reference sequence). V was shortened by 0 bases and J by 4 bases, with 13 bases between the two germline ends. The CDR3 sequence is 15 residues long. The CDR3 DNA follows: TGTGCCAGCAGCTTGGCAACAGGTGGCCCCACTGAAGCTTTCTTT. It encodes CASSLATGGPTEAFF.

The gene calls are TRBV7-9 and TRBJ1-2, with 12 bases lining up with TRBD1. In germline, CDR1 is SEHNR, CDR2 FQNEAQ (reference sequence). The length of the CDR3 is 15 residues. V shed 2 bases, J shed 6 bases, and the junction held 4 bases outside the gene matches. The CDR3 protein is CASSLYGTGGDGYTF. For the CDR3, the DNA is TGTGCCAGCAGCTTATACGGGACAGGGGGCGATGGCTACACCTTC. Looking up the rest from reference TRBV7-9 and TRBJ1-2 gives the full variable domain: DTGVSQNPRHKITKRGQNVTFRCDPISEHNRLYWYRQTLGQGPEFLTYFQNEAQLEKSRLLSDRFSAERPKGSFSTLEIQRTEQGDSAMYLCASSLYGTGGDGYTFGSGTRLTVV.

This chain joins TRBV6-1 and TRBJ2-1; TRBD1 matches at 9 bases. Germline CDR1 and CDR2: MNHNS and SASEGT. This CDR3 has 14 amino acids. V gave up 6 bases and J gave up 11 bases; unmatched junction bases: 11. CDR3 in DNA: TGTGCCAGCAGCTTAAGTACAGGGGGCGCGAAGCAGTTCTTC. Encoded protein: CASSLSTGGAKQFF.

V is TRBV4-1 and J is TRBJ2-5; weak D call: TRBD2 (6 bases). From germline, CDR1 is MGHRA and CDR2 YSYEKL. V was trimmed by 6 bases and J by 4 bases, leaving 15 bases between them. This CDR3 is built from 14 residues. The CDR3 DNA reads TGCGCCAGCAGTCGATCTGAGGGAGGAGAGACCCAGTACTTC. As protein: CASSRSEGGETQYF.

This clone has only one observation. The CDR3 sequence is CASSLVSSSHEQYF. In DNA form, the CDR3 reads TGCGCCAGCAGCTTGGTTTCTAGCTCTCACGAGCAGTACTTC. V usage is TRBV5-1 and J usage is TRBJ2-7, with TRBD2 as a possible D gene (5 bases). This CDR3 has 14 residues. Trimming removed 0 bases at V and 5 bases at J, with 12 bases between. Germline V CDR1 and CDR2: SGHRS, YFSETQ.

This chain uses TRBV2 with TRBJ2-1; maybe TRBD2 (6 bases). This CDR3 has 12 amino acids. The germline gives CDR1 SNHLY, CDR2 FYNNEI. Trimming left V 3 bases short and J 9 bases short, with 9 bases between. The CDR3 reads CASSETSSEQFF. The CDR3 DNA reads TGTGCCAGCAGTGAGACTAGTAGTGAGCAGTTCTTC.

The CDR3 protein is CASSLHGARTEAFF. The CDR3, as DNA: TGTGCCAGCAGCTTACACGGTGCTAGGACTGAAGCTTTCTTT. The chain carries TRBV5-6 and TRBJ1-1, with D unresolved. V was cut by 2 bases and J by 5 bases, with 13 bases left in between. Germline V lookup: CDR1 SGHDT, CDR2 YYEEEE. This CDR3 contains 14 residues.

V gene TRBV6-4 combines with J gene TRBJ2-3, with unresolved D. Germline CDR1 reads MRHNA; CDR2 reads SNTAGT. The CDR3 length is 13 residues. Trimming pared 2 bases from V and 5 bases from J, leaving 8 bases between. The CDR3 DNA reads as TGTGCCAGCAGTGACGGGTCGGTAGATACGCAGTATTTT. Its translation is CASSDGSVDTQYF.

The J gene is TRBJ2-3, the V gene TRBV7-2, with 11 bases matching TRBD2. CDR1 is SGHTA, CDR2 FQGNSA, per germline. V was clipped by 0 bases and J by 2 bases; unmatched bases: 7. This CDR3 is built from 18 residues. CDR3 coding DNA: TGTGCCAGCAGCTTAGCGGTACTAGCGGGGGCGCCCACAGATACGCAGTATTTT. It encodes CASSLAVLAGAPTDTQYF.

The chain links TRBV5-1 to TRBJ2-5; TRBD2 agrees at 8 bases. This CDR3 spans 14 amino acids. Germline values: CDR1 SGHRS, CDR2 YFSETQ. Germline trimming cut 2 bases from V and 5 bases from J; bases unmatched to any gene: 5. DNA for the CDR3: TGCGCCAGCAGCTTAGGACTAGCCGGGGAGACCCAGTACTTC. It codes for CASSLGLAGETQYF.

The gene calls are TRBV10-1 and TRBJ1-2; no clear D. Germline CDR1 WNHNN, CDR2 SYGVQD (reference sequence). The CDR3 has 13 residues. The V end was cut by 4 bases, the J end by 4 bases, with 10 bases between. The CDR3 sequence: CASSAATPYGYTF. Written as DNA, the CDR3 is TGCGCCAGCAGTGCAGCAACCCCCTATGGCTACACCTTC.

This clone was recorded a few times. The genes are TRBV15 and TRBJ2-7, with unresolved D. The CDR3 extends over 13 amino acids. CDR1 and CDR2 from the germline V gene are LNHNV and YYDKDF (reference sequence). The V and J ends lost 0 bases and 4 bases respectively, with 7 bases between them. This CDR3 reads CATSREPLYEQYF. For the CDR3, the DNA is TGTGCCACCAGCAGAGAACCCCTTTACGAGCAGTACTTC.

This chain links TRBV12-5 with TRBJ1-5, with D possibly being TRBD1 (6 bases). There are 16 residues in the CDR3. Germline V lookup: CDR1 LGHNT, CDR2 FRNRAP. V gave up 6 bases and J gave up 0 bases, with 15 bases separating them. The CDR3 protein is CASGGGSALSNQPQHF. DNA of the CDR3: TGTGCTAGTGGAGGGGGGAGCGCCCTTAGCAATCAGCCCCAGCATTTT.

This chain uses TRBV6-1 with TRBJ2-7; D is perhaps TRBD2 (5 bases). V was clipped by 6 bases and J by 3 bases, with 12 bases between them. The CDR3 spans 13 residues. Germline values: CDR1 MNHNS, CDR2 SASEGT. The CDR3 DNA reads TGTGCCAGCAGGGGAGCCTCTAACTACGAGCAGTACTTC. Translation: CASRGASNYEQYF.

The V gene is TRBV9, the J gene TRBJ1-2; 9 bases are a match to TRBD1. Unmatched junction bases numbered 4, after V lost 3 bases and J lost 7 bases. The CDR3 loop spans 13 amino acids. The V gene's germline CDR1 is SGDLS and CDR2 YYNGEE. The CDR3 nucleotides are TGTGCCAGCAGCGAACAGGGGGCGAGTGGCTACACCTTC. This sequence encodes CASSEQGASGYTF.

CDR3 DNA sequence: TGTGCCAGCAGCTTGCGGGGGGGTATCAATGAGCAGTTCTTC. This translates into CASSLRGGINEQFF. This sequence joins TRBV7-9 and TRBJ2-1; the match to TRBD2 covers 9 bases. Trimming at V came to 3 bases and at J to 6 bases, leaving 3 bases not matched to a gene. This CDR3 has 14 residues. CDR1 SEHNR and CDR2 FQNEAQ come from the germline V gene (reference sequence).

The gene calls are TRBV7-6 and TRBJ1-1; 9 nucleotides line up with TRBD1. Germline V gives CDR1 SGHVS, CDR2 FNYEAQ. The V gene end was trimmed by 5 bases and the J gene end by 4 bases; junction bases not matched to a gene: 5. The CDR3 length is 14 residues. CDR3: CASSQGQGGTEAFF. As DNA, the CDR3 is TGTGCCAGCAGCCAGGGACAGGGTGGCACTGAAGCTTTCTTT.

J is TRBJ2-1 and V is TRBV5-1; D unresolved. Trimming pared 0 bases from V and 0 bases from J, leaving 4 bases between. CDR1 and CDR2 (germline): SGHRS, YFSETQ. The CDR3 is 14 amino acids. CDR3 amino acids: CASSLDSSYNEQFF. The CDR3 coding sequence is TGCGCCAGCAGCTTGGACAGCTCCTACAATGAGCAGTTCTTC. The variable domain in full, completed from reference TRBV5-1 and TRBJ2-1, reads KAGVTQTPRYLIKTRGQQVTLSCSPISGHRSVSWYQQTPGQGLQFLFEYFSETQRNKGNFPGRFSGRQFSNSRSEMNVSTLELGDSALYLCASSLDSSYNEQFFGPGTRLTVL.

V is TRBV4-1 and J is TRBJ2-5, with a possible D match to TRBD2 (6 bases). Germline V gene data show CDR1 as MGHRA and CDR2 as YSYEKL. V lost 4 bases and J 5 bases, leaving 17 bases between the germline ends. The CDR3 is 15 residues long. The CDR3 nucleotides read TGCGCCAGCAGCCCAAGGGGTGTCGCGGGGGAGACCCAGTACTTC. Translated: CASSPRGVAGETQYF.

This chain connects TRBV28 to TRBJ1-4, with no clear D. V was shortened by 7 bases and J by 8 bases, with 11 bases between the two germline ends. Germline CDR1 is MDHEN and CDR2 is SYDVKM. This CDR3 contains 12 residues. CDR3 protein: CASTLGGEKLFF. The CDR3 region has the DNA TGTGCCAGCACCCTGGGCGGGGAAAAACTGTTTTTT.

The CDR3 nucleotides read TGTGCCAGCACCTCTAGGACAGGGTTGAAAACCGGGGAGCTGTTTTTT. It codes for CASTSRTGLKTGELFF. This chain uses TRBV11-1 with TRBJ2-2; TRBD1 matches at 8 bases. V lost 7 bases, J lost 5 bases, and 12 bases stayed unmatched. Germline CDR1 reads SGHAT; CDR2 reads FQDESV (reference sequence). This CDR3 region has 16 residues.

This clone was picked up one time. For the CDR3, the DNA is TGTGCCTGGAGTCCTACTGCAGGGGTACCTAATGAAAAACTGTTTTTT. Its protein product is CAWSPTAGVPNEKLFF. The gene calls are TRBV30 and TRBJ1-4, with a possible D match to TRBD1 (6 bases). Germline values: CDR1 GTSNPN, CDR2 SVGIG (reference sequence). V dropped 2 bases and J dropped 3 bases, with 16 bases sitting between them. The CDR3 covers 16 residues.